This TCR beta chain was captured in a study of blood T cells in healthy people across ages. For the second PCR, which ran for roughly 6 to 11 cycles, a sample-barcoded 5' primer and a J-beta primer mix were used. One entry per CDR3 protein, called by TCRdb with MiXCR from the 5' RACE reads. The profile shows 1.5 million to 2 million distinct CDR3 sequences, about 50% of them singletons. Germline CDR1 reads SGHAT; CDR2 reads FQDESV (reference sequence). The CDR3 loop spans 14 amino acids. Trimming left V 5 bases short and J 3 bases short, with 14 bases between. The sequenced sample consisted of blood. This clonotype originated in a woman aged 40 to 50 in good health. The chain couples TRBV11-1 to TRBJ2-7; D is possibly TRBD1 (6 bases). The CDR3 DNA reads TGTGCCAGCAGCAACCGGGACATGAACTACGAGCAGTACTTC. Protein: CASSNRDMNYEQYF.